The TCR beta chain under discussion was sequenced for a study of CD8 T cells in Susac syndrome. RNA totalling roughly 0.5 to 1 ug underwent reverse transcription with random hexamers. TCRdb reprocessed the immunoSEQ multiplex PCR reads with MiXCR, giving one entry per CDR3 protein. The sample has around 80,000 distinct CDR3 sequences, around 94% seen once. V gave up 2 bases and J gave up 4 bases; unmatched junction bases: 4. The germline V gene has CDR1 SQVTM and CDR2 ANQGSEA. CDR3 length: 14 amino acids. Sequencing of TCR beta was performed on blood CD8+ and CD4+ T cells. This receptor was taken from a human donor in good health. The genes are TRBV29-1 and TRBJ2-7, with 11 bases that match TRBD1. Sequencing used CD8+ T cells from PBMCs. The CDR3 loop reads CSVEPGQGGYEQYF. CDR3 nucleotide sequence: TGCAGCGTTGAACCGGGACAGGGGGGATACGAGCAGTACTTC.